This record looks at one T cell receptor (beta chain) sequence and its context. This sample is drawn from a study of patients and donors after allogeneic stem cell transplantation. Germline V gene data show CDR1 as DFQATT and CDR2 as SNEGSKA (reference sequence). The junction had 4 bases not matched to a gene; V was cut back by 6 bases and J by 3 bases. CDR3 length: 12 amino acids. TCRdb processed the RT-PCR reads anew with MiXCR; each CDR3 protein has one entry. Of more than 850,000 distinct CDR3 sequences detected, approximately 18% appear once; the ten largest clones hold 5% to 6.5%. V is TRBV20-1 and J is TRBJ1-2; TRBD1 matches 7 bases. The sequenced sample consisted of blood, either unsorted or a sorted T cell fraction (not recorded which). The source of this sequence is a human donor who was either an allogeneic HSCT recipient or a stem cell or donor lymphocyte infusion donor (not recorded which). It is not recorded whose cells these are; they may come from a transplant donor. In DNA, the CDR3 is TGCAGTGCCCCGACAGGGCACTATGGCTACACCTTC. This codes for CSAPTGHYGYTF.